This TCR beta chain was profiled in a study of blood T cell repertoires in COVID-19. About the research overall: Acute-phase and convalescent COVID-19 samples originated in the United States, Italy and Spain. PBMCs, B-cell-depleted T cells, or T cells provided the cDNA or gDNA that made up the material.

Original data processing: The assay estimated nucleated cells by amplifying reference gene primers. Sequencing used immunoSEQ multiplex PCR; TCRdb keeps in-frame clones, though not all of them. V and J calls and clone size are as listed in that table; D and trimming were resolved from the DNA. Altogether 100,000 to 150,000 clones are present, 65% to 85% being singletons, with the ten largest covering roughly 17%. With V trimmed by 7 bases and J by 6 bases, 7 bases remained unmatched. The CDR3 runs to 13 residues. Germline V gene sequence: CDR1 MNHEY, CDR2 SMNVEV (reference sequence). The rearrangement links TRBV27 to TRBJ2-3; 7 positions agree with TRBD2. Sequenced sample: peripheral blood. The TCR sequence derives from a young man with COVID-19, enrolled during active disease. The chain's CDR3 is CASIWTSWDTQYF. The CDR3 region has the DNA TGTGCCAGCATTTGGACTAGTTGGGATACGCAGTATTTT.